These T cell receptor beta chains were read from a single sample in a study of T cell repertoires in cytomegalovirus infection. These receptors have no identified antigens. TCRdb used MiXCR to reprocess the reads, holding one entry per CDR3 protein. The sample carries tens of thousands of distinct CDR3 sequences, around 27% recorded once. Source: CD8+ T cells from cultured PBMCs, taken from culture after CMV antigen stimulation. These receptors were obtained from a human donor in good health (CMV status not recorded). Some clones in this sample may be carry-over from other donors' samples. Both conserved end residues are part of each CDR3. The D gene is left open where the match is weak. Where a row states a size, it is once, few, many or the class of an expanded clone; other rows omit it.

J gene,D gene,V gene,clone size,CDR3 protein,CDR3 DNA
TRBJ2-7,TRBD1,TRBV29-1,-,CSVEGLGQGSYEQYF,TGCAGCGTTGAAGGGCTGGGACAGGGGTCCTACGAGCAGTACTTC
TRBJ2-2,-,TRBV6-8,-,CASSYHSGGELFF,TGTGCCAGCAGTTACCATAGCGGCGGGGAGCTGTTTTTT
TRBJ2-1,-,TRBV27,few,CASSYAEQFF,TGTGCCAGCAGCTACGCTGAGCAGTTCTTC
TRBJ1-2,-,TRBV6-1,many,CASSTSPHDNYGYTF,TGTGCCAGCAGTACCTCCCCCCACGATAACTATGGCTACACCTTC
TRBJ2-3,TRBD2,TRBV27,many,CASGLAGGTDTQYF,TGTGCCAGCGGACTAGCGGGGGGGACAGATACGCAGTATTTT
TRBJ2-1,-,TRBV11-2,-,CASSLAGTSSYNEQFF,TGTGCCAGCAGCTTGGCAGGGACGAGCTCCTACAATGAGCAGTTCTTC
TRBJ2-1,TRBD2,TRBV6-1,many,CASSRTGRTSGIYNEQFF,TGTGCCAGCAGTCGGACAGGAAGGACTAGCGGGATCTACAATGAGCAGTTCTTC
TRBJ2-7,TRBD1,TRBV28,few,CASTTGTGAYEQYF,TGTGCCAGCACGACCGGGACAGGGGCCTACGAGCAGTACTTC
TRBJ1-5,TRBD1,TRBV6-6,-,CASTGQGSGQPQHF,TGTGCCAGCACGGGACAGGGGAGCGGTCAGCCCCAGCATTTT
TRBJ2-7,TRBD2,TRBV7-2,many,CASSLGWLAGEDRGGSYEQYF,TGTGCCAGCAGCTTAGGCTGGCTAGCGGGAGAGGACCGCGGGGGGTCCTACGAGCAGTACTTC
TRBJ1-6,TRBD1,TRBV5-1,-,CASSLLTTGGNSPLHF,TGCGCCAGCAGCTTATTAACCACAGGGGGTAATTCACCCCTCCACTTT
TRBJ1-5,-,TRBV15,-,CATSRRGGASWSEANQPQHF,TGTGCCACCAGCAGGCGGGGGGGGGCTTCTTGGTCGGAGGCCAATCAGCCCCAGCATTTT
TRBJ2-2,-,TRBV10-3,-,CAISGNTGELFF,TGTGCCATCTCGGGGAACACCGGGGAGCTGTTTTTT
TRBJ1-5,-,TRBV7-6,many,CASSKTASSNQPQHF,TGTGCCAGCAGCAAGACAGCGTCTAGCAATCAGCCCCAGCATTTT
TRBJ1-5,TRBD1,TRBV7-9,few,CASSPRDSVGGQPQHF,TGTGCCAGCAGCCCTCGGGACAGCGTGGGAGGGCAGCCCCAGCATTTT
TRBJ1-4,-,TRBV7-9,-,CASSQKDGLNEKLFF,TGTGCCAGCAGCCAGAAGGACGGACTTAATGAAAAACTGTTTTTT
TRBJ2-1,-,TRBV2,few,CASSEWRDNEQFF,TGTGCCAGCAGTGAATGGAGGGACAATGAGCAGTTCTTC
TRBJ2-2,-,TRBV6-8,-,CASSDPAGELFF,TGTGCCAGCAGTGACCCGGCCGGGGAGCTGTTTTTT
TRBJ2-5,TRBD1,TRBV11-3,-,CASSYGTVQETQYF,TGTGCCAGCAGCTACGGGACAGTTCAAGAGACCCAGTACTTC
TRBJ1-1,-,TRBV6-6,-,CASSTTQGNTEAFF,TGTGCCAGCAGTACGACGCAGGGGAACACTGAAGCTTTCTTT
TRBJ1-2,-,TRBV28,-,CASSLWSMSHGYTF,TGTGCCAGCAGTTTATGGTCTATGTCCCATGGCTACACCTTC
TRBJ2-5,TRBD2,TRBV11-3,-,CASTTSGLAVKETQYF,TGTGCCAGCACCACGTCGGGGCTAGCGGTAAAGGAGACCCAGTACTTC
TRBJ1-2,-,TRBV2,few,CASSDGSLPNNYGYTF,TGTGCCAGCAGTGACGGGTCCCTTCCCAATAACTATGGCTACACCTTC
TRBJ2-1,-,TRBV11-1,many,CASSPGGLRNEQFF,TGTGCCAGCAGCCCGGGGGGCCTACGTAATGAGCAGTTCTTC
TRBJ1-1,-,TRBV6-5,-,CASSYSPARQEAFF,TGTGCCAGCAGTTACTCGCCGGCGCGGCAGGAAGCTTTCTTT
TRBJ2-7,TRBD1,TRBV29-1,-,CSVETGQRVYF,TGCAGCGTTGAGACGGGACAGAGAGTGTACTTC
TRBJ2-2,-,TRBV4-3,-,CASTDKNTGELFF,TGCGCCAGCACCGACAAGAACACCGGGGAGCTGTTTTTT
TRBJ2-7,-,TRBV13,-,CASRWWGGGYEQYF,TGTGCCAGCAGGTGGTGGGGGGGCGGATACGAGCAGTACTTC
TRBJ1-5,-,TRBV7-8,many,CASSLATGGAGNQPQHF,TGTGCCAGCAGCTTAGCGACGGGGGGCGCTGGCAATCAGCCCCAGCATTTT
TRBJ2-3,TRBD2,TRBV27,few,CASSPYSGGTDTQYF,TGTGCCAGCAGCCCTTACAGCGGGGGAACAGATACGCAGTATTTT
TRBJ1-2,-,TRBV9,-,CASRGSNYGYTF,TGTGCCAGCAGGGGATCTAATTATGGCTACACCTTC
TRBJ2-1,TRBD2,TRBV6-1,many,CASSAASGRGVEQFF,TGTGCCAGCAGTGCCGCTAGCGGGAGAGGGGTTGAGCAGTTCTTC
TRBJ2-7,-,TRBV7-9,-,CASSHPGTPNEQYF,TGTGCCAGCAGCCACCCCGGGACTCCGAACGAGCAGTACTTC
TRBJ2-1,TRBD2,TRBV5-6,-,CASSLTSGSLEQFF,TGTGCCAGCAGCTTGACTAGCGGGAGCCTTGAGCAGTTCTTC
TRBJ1-1,-,TRBV7-6,-,CASSLGSGSTEAFF,TGTGCCAGCAGCTTAGGGTCGGGGAGCACTGAAGCTTTCTTT
TRBJ1-6,-,TRBV6-1,once,CASSSQPLSSYNSPLHF,TGTGCCAGCAGTTCCCAGCCACTGAGCTCCTATAATTCACCCCTCCACTTT
TRBJ2-3,TRBD2,TRBV3-1,many,CASSQVRLAGASTDTQYF,TGTGCCAGCAGCCAAGTGCGGCTAGCGGGAGCGAGCACAGATACGCAGTATTTT
TRBJ1-6,-,TRBV12-3/TRBV12-4,-,CANSPGNSPLHF,TGTGCCAACAGCCCGGGTAATTCACCCCTCCACTTT
TRBJ2-2,-,TRBV25-1,few,CASSEIQGRAGELFF,TGTGCCAGCAGTGAGATTCAGGGGAGGGCCGGGGAGCTGTTTTTT
TRBJ1-1,-,TRBV6-2/TRBV6-3,-,CASTRRGGENTEAFF,TGTGCCAGCACCCGACGGGGGGGTGAGAACACTGAAGCTTTCTTT
TRBJ2-3,-,TRBV15,many,CATSSGTGVTDTQYF,TGTGCCACCAGTTCCGGGACTGGAGTCACAGATACGCAGTATTTT
TRBJ2-1,TRBD2,TRBV12-5,many,CASGLPGLAVDNEQFF,TGTGCTAGTGGCCTACCGGGACTAGCAGTAGACAATGAGCAGTTCTTC
TRBJ1-1,TRBD1,TRBV28,many,CASSLRQTGSTEAFF,TGTGCCAGCAGCCTCCGTCAGACAGGGAGCACTGAAGCTTTCTTT
TRBJ2-6,TRBD1,TRBV28,many,CASRRQGALSGANVLTF,TGTGCCAGCAGGAGACAGGGGGCCCTCTCTGGGGCCAACGTCCTGACTTTC
TRBJ2-1,-,TRBV7-2,-,CASSWSLASDQFF,TGTGCCAGCAGCTGGAGCCTGGCGTCAGATCAGTTCTTC